These 30 T cell receptor beta chains came from one sample sequenced in a study of OX40 agonist ivuxolimab in advanced cancers. Library creation used the immunoSEQ multiplex PCR assay. The immuneACCESS repertoire file appears here via TCRdb, limited to in-frame rearrangements. These files lack a portion of the clones; in checked studies, under half of the deficit traces to unresolved V genes, and the cause of the others is not known. The sample records nearly 80,000 clones, roughly four fifths of which are singletons. The leading ten clones occupy around 0.44% of the sample. The material was CD4+ or CD8+ T cells sorted from blood, obtained in a trial of the OX40 agonist ivuxolimab. The receptor source for this set is an adult with an advanced solid tumor such as melanoma, head and neck, liver or kidney cancer.

V and J are TRBV6-1 and TRBJ2-2; a possible D gene is TRBD2 (7 bases). In germline, CDR1 is MNHNS, CDR2 SASEGT. The V end was cut by 5 bases, the J end by 5 bases, with 15 bases between. The CDR3 sequence is 15 residues long. The CDR3 bases are TGTGCCAGCAGTTGGGGGGGGGCAGGGACCGGGGAGCTGTTTTTT. Translating gives CASSWGGAGTGELFF.

As DNA, the CDR3 is TGTGCCAGCAGTCAAGGACTAGCGTGGAATGAGCAGTTCTTC. This sequence encodes CASSQGLAWNEQFF. This chain joins TRBV7-2 and TRBJ2-1; TRBD2 matches 9 bases. Germline CDR1 and CDR2: SGHTA and FQGNSA. This CDR3 has 14 amino acids. The V and J ends lost 6 bases and 7 bases, in that order; junction bases with no gene match: 7.

The V gene is TRBV28, the J gene TRBJ2-5; 7 bases are shared with TRBD1. The junction had 6 bases not matched to a gene; V was cut back by 6 bases and J by 5 bases. The V gene's germline CDR1 is MDHEN and CDR2 SYDVKM. This CDR3 is 13 amino acids long. CDR3 nucleotide sequence: TGTGCCAGCAGGCGACAGGGCTGGGAGACCCAGTACTTC. This codes for CASRRQGWETQYF.

The chain uses TRBV18 and TRBJ1-1; D is undetermined. The CDR3 is made up of 14 amino acids. CDR1 KGHSH and CDR2 LQKENI come from the germline V gene. Deletions cut 2 bases from V and 1 base from J, with 8 bases between. CDR3 coding DNA: TGTGCCAGCTCACCAAAAACTGGGAACACTGAAGCTTTCTTT. It encodes CASSPKTGNTEAFF.

This chain uses TRBV19 with TRBJ1-5; D gene ambiguous. Trimming took 1 base from V and 2 from J, leaving 6 bases between them. Germline CDR1 LNHDA, CDR2 SQIVND (reference sequence). CDR3 length: 14 amino acids. The CDR3 DNA follows: TGTGCCAGTAGTATAGGAGAGGGCAATCAGCCCCAGCATTTT. Translated, it gives CASSIGEGNQPQHF.

The chain combines TRBV9 with TRBJ1-1, with 7 bases that match TRBD1. With 4 bases clipped from V and 3 bases from J, the junction kept 9 bases outside the gene matches. The CDR3 extends over 15 amino acids. CDR1 is SGDLS and CDR2 is YYNGEE in the germline V gene. CDR3 loop: CASSFRQGGYTEAFF. The CDR3, as DNA: TGTGCCAGCAGCTTCAGACAGGGCGGGTACACTGAAGCTTTCTTT.

V usage is TRBV2 and J usage is TRBJ1-1; D ambiguous. Germline V gene sequence: CDR1 SNHLY, CDR2 FYNNEI. The CDR3 is made up of 11 amino acids. Trimming left V 5 bases short and J 4 bases short, with 5 bases between. The CDR3 bases are TGTGCCAGCAGTTACAGCACTGAAGCTTTCTTT. It translates to CASSYSTEAFF.

This sequence joins TRBV2 and TRBJ2-3; D uncertain. V gave up 4 bases and J gave up 5 bases, with 4 bases separating them. CDR1 is SNHLY and CDR2 is FYNNEI in the germline V gene. This CDR3 region has 11 residues. The CDR3 DNA sequence: TGTGCCAGCAGTGCCTTAGATACGCAGTATTTT. Translation: CASSALDTQYF.

The chain carries TRBV28 and TRBJ2-1; D may be TRBD1 or TRBD2 (5 bases each). Trimming left V 7 bases short and J 5 bases short, with 21 bases between. The CDR3 length is 16 residues. The germline gives CDR1 MDHEN, CDR2 SYDVKM. The CDR3 spells CASTQSGLPLDNEQFF. The CDR3 DNA reads as TGTGCCAGCACCCAATCGGGGCTACCCTTGGACAATGAGCAGTTCTTC.

This chain connects TRBV28 to TRBJ1-5, with D maybe TRBD1 (5 bases). This CDR3 is 17 amino acids long. The V end lost 2 bases, the J end lost 0 bases, and 14 bases lay between the germline ends. CDR1 is MDHEN and CDR2 is SYDVKM in the germline V gene. The CDR3 coding sequence is TGTGCCAGCAGTTTAGTCCCAGGGCTGGATAGCAATCAGCCCCAGCATTTT. Translation gives CASSLVPGLDSNQPQHF.

This rearrangement joins TRBV29-1 to TRBJ2-2; 9 nucleotides line up with TRBD2. V lost 4 bases, J lost 4 bases, and 4 bases stayed unmatched. The CDR3 spans 14 residues. The germline V gene has CDR1 SQVTM and CDR2 ANQGSEA. CDR3 sequence (DNA): TGCAGCGTTGGCCTAGCGGGAATCACCGGGGAGCTGTTTTTT. This gives the protein CSVGLAGITGELFF.

V usage is TRBV19 and J usage is TRBJ1-1, with 8 positions matching TRBD1. The CDR3 loop spans 13 amino acids. The V gene's germline CDR1 is LNHDA and CDR2 SQIVND (reference sequence). The V segment lost 6 bases and the J segment 7 bases; nucleotides outside the gene matches: 7. The CDR3 is CASRKQGVNEAFF. The CDR3 nucleotides are TGTGCCAGTAGAAAACAGGGGGTAAATGAAGCTTTCTTT.

The V gene is TRBV7-2, the J gene TRBJ1-2; D is unresolved. The V end was cut by 2 bases, the J end by 2 bases, with 6 bases between. CDR3 length equals 13 residues. Germline CDR1 reads SGHTA; CDR2 reads FQGNSA. Written as DNA, the CDR3 is TGTGCCAGCAGCTTATACACCAACTATGGCTACACCTTC. Translating gives CASSLYTNYGYTF.

CDR3 sequence reads: CASSPRQGESPLHF. The DNA of the CDR3 is TGTGCCAGCAGCCCGCGACAGGGAGAATCACCCCTCCACTTT. The rearrangement links TRBV7-8 to TRBJ1-6; 7 nucleotides agree with TRBD1. This CDR3 is 14 amino acids long. Trimming cost V 5 bases and J 10 bases; bases outside gene matches: 8. Germline loops: CDR1 SGHVS, CDR2 FQNEAQ.

The chain recombines TRBV9 with TRBJ2-1; D gene ambiguous. V lost 0 bases, J lost 9 bases, and 16 bases lay in between. Germline CDR1 SGDLS, CDR2 YYNGEE. The CDR3 totals 15 residues. The CDR3 here is CASSVASLGIGEQFF. The CDR3 DNA sequence: TGTGCCAGCAGCGTAGCTAGTTTAGGAATCGGTGAGCAGTTCTTC.

V is TRBV5-8 and J is TRBJ2-1; 7 bases are a match to TRBD2. This CDR3 region has 16 residues. Germline-derived CDR1 and CDR2 are SGHTS and YDEGEE. The trim removed 3 bases at V and 0 bases at J, leaving 6 bases unmatched. CDR3 in DNA: TGTGCCAGCAGCTGGGAGGGGCCTAGCTCCTACAATGAGCAGTTCTTC. This translates into CASSWEGPSSYNEQFF.

V gene TRBV21-1 combines with J gene TRBJ2-5. TRBV21-1 is marked as a pseudogene. This CDR3 is 14 amino acids long. The CDR3 DNA is TGTGCCAGCAGCAAAGCAGAGTTGGGGGAGACCCAGTACTTC. Its protein product is CASSKAELGETQYF.

This clone was counted a few times. This chain joins TRBV20-1 and TRBJ1-1; 8 bases are a match to TRBD1. The germline V gene has CDR1 DFQATT and CDR2 SNEGSKA (reference sequence). The CDR3 runs to 11 residues. Losses at the gene ends were 8 bases for V and 6 bases for J; bases not matched to a gene: 5. Here the CDR3 reads CSPTGVPEAFF. In DNA form, the CDR3 reads TGCAGTCCGACAGGGGTCCCTGAAGCTTTCTTT.

The chain couples TRBV28 to TRBJ1-1; 11 bases align to TRBD1. V shed 5 bases, J shed 4 bases, and the junction held 9 bases outside the gene matches. The CDR3 contains 16 residues. Germline CDR1 and CDR2: MDHEN and SYDVKM. Written as DNA, the CDR3 is TGTGCCAGCAGTCCATGGACAGGGGGCACGGGCACTGAAGCTTTCTTT. Protein product: CASSPWTGGTGTEAFF.

The chain has TRBV7-9 and TRBJ1-5; no clear D gene. V was shortened by 10 bases and J by 6 bases, with 10 bases between the two germline ends. The CDR3 sequence is 11 residues long. The V gene's germline CDR1 is SEHNR and CDR2 FQNEAQ (reference sequence). The CDR3 loop reads CATGVGQPQHF. The CDR3 DNA follows: TGTGCCACCGGGGTAGGTCAGCCCCAGCATTTT.

This clone is a singleton in its sample. The chain has TRBV6-1 and TRBJ2-5; 7 bases map to TRBD1. The CDR3 totals 14 residues. Trimming at V came to 2 bases and at J to 4 bases, leaving 4 bases not matched to a gene. Germline V gene lookup returns CDR1 MNHNS and CDR2 SASEGT. This CDR3 is CASSEFTGAETQYF. In DNA, the CDR3 is TGTGCCAGCAGTGAATTTACAGGGGCAGAGACCCAGTACTTC.

This rearrangement joins TRBV6-1 to TRBJ1-2; D may be TRBD1 (5 bases). This CDR3 has 12 amino acids. The V and J ends lost 6 bases and 6 bases respectively, with 11 bases between them. The V gene's germline CDR1 is MNHNS and CDR2 SASEGT. In DNA, the CDR3 is TGTGCCAGCAGAGTAGGGGCTGATGGCTACACCTTC. Translation gives CASRVGADGYTF.

This clone has more than one count but fewer than ten. The chain is built from TRBV7-6 and TRBJ2-1; 7 bases are shared with TRBD2. V lost 2 bases and J lost 7; bases outside the gene matches: 5. The germline gives CDR1 SGHVS, CDR2 FNYEAQ. This CDR3 contains 14 residues. CDR3 loop: CASSLRSGVNEQFF. The CDR3 DNA sequence: TGTGCCAGCAGCTTAAGAAGCGGGGTGAATGAGCAGTTCTTC.

This clone was seen only once. This chain connects TRBV18 to TRBJ2-5; no clear D. Trimming took 4 bases from V and 0 from J, leaving 3 bases between them. Germline V gives CDR1 KGHSH, CDR2 LQKENI. The CDR3 is made up of 12 amino acids. CDR3 coding DNA: TGTGCCAGCTCACTATACCAAGAGACCCAGTACTTC. Its translation is CASSLYQETQYF.

There are a few counts of this clone. The chain links TRBV2 to TRBJ1-6, with D perhaps TRBD1 (5 bases). Trimming removed 6 bases from V and 10 bases from J, with 16 bases in between. Per germline, CDR1 SNHLY and CDR2 FYNNEI. The CDR3 runs to 14 residues. CDR3 residues: CASRTTGVESPLHF. The CDR3 region has the DNA TGTGCCAGCAGGACCACGGGGGTAGAGTCACCCCTCCACTTT.

The CDR3 region is CASSPGQRTNEKLFF. CDR3 nucleotide sequence: TGTGCCAGCAGCCCCGGTCAGAGGACTAATGAAAAACTGTTTTTT. The chain links TRBV7-2 to TRBJ1-4; no definite D call. CDR1 SGHTA and CDR2 FQGNSA come from the germline V gene. The CDR3 has 15 amino acids. The V and J ends lost 5 bases and 2 bases respectively, with 12 bases between them.

A remark on this clone: The germline gene is not matched at one end of the junction; a read error may be the cause. The chain employs TRBV5-5 and TRBJ1-4; maybe TRBD1 (5 bases). Germline lookup yields CDR1 SGHKS and CDR2 YYEKEE (reference sequence). This CDR3 comprises 11 residues. The CDR3 nucleotides read TGTGCCAGCAGTAGTGGGAGGGGATGGTCTTTT. Translated: CASSSGRGWSF.

CDR3 residues: CASSQSRENGYGYTF. The CDR3 nucleotides are TGTGCCAGCAGCCAATCGCGGGAGAATGGCTATGGCTACACCTTC. The rearrangement links TRBV16 to TRBJ1-2; D not resolved. Trimming left V 0 bases short and J 4 bases short, with 12 bases between. CDR3 length equals 15 residues. The V gene's germline CDR1 is KGHSY and CDR2 FQNENV.

V gene TRBV7-9 combines with J gene TRBJ2-3; no clear D. Germline CDR1 reads SEHNR; CDR2 reads FQNEAQ (reference sequence). The germline V and J ends were trimmed by 5 bases and 2 bases, with 8 bases remaining between them. This CDR3 comprises 13 residues. CDR3 DNA: TGTGCCAGCAGCCCCCCCACCACAGATACGCAGTATTTT. Residues: CASSPPTTDTQYF.

The J gene is TRBJ2-1, the V gene TRBV4-3; D not resolved. V lost 4 bases and J 0 bases, leaving 13 bases between the germline ends. From germline, CDR1 is LGHNA and CDR2 YSLEER. This CDR3 contains 16 residues. The CDR3, as DNA: TGCGCCAGCAGCCTACACCTAACGGGCTCCTACAATGAGCAGTTCTTC. Translated, it gives CASSLHLTGSYNEQFF.